This passage covers 21 T cell receptor beta chains from one sample sequenced in a study of OX40 agonist ivuxolimab in advanced cancers. Clones were sequenced by immunoSEQ multiplex PCR, and TCRdb holds only the in-frame ones, with some missing. In the table there are over 75,000 clones, just over 90% of which are singletons. Source: CD4+ or CD8+ T cells sorted from blood, taken in a trial of the OX40 agonist ivuxolimab. These receptors were taken from an adult with an advanced solid tumor such as melanoma, head and neck, liver or kidney cancer.

The chain uses TRBV7-2 and TRBJ1-5; 7 nucleotides align to TRBD1. Germline V gene sequence: CDR1 SGHTA, CDR2 FQGNSA. J gave up 6 bases and V 5 bases, and 7 bases lay outside the gene matches. The CDR3 extends over 14 amino acids. The CDR3 bases are TGTGCCAGCAGCATAAATCCAGGGGGTCAGCCCCAGCATTTT. Translation gives CASSINPGGQPQHF.

This clone was found a few times. This sequence joins TRBV12-5 and TRBJ1-1; no definite D call. CDR1 is LGHNT and CDR2 is FRNRAP in the germline V gene. V was pared by 6 bases and J by 5 bases, with 10 bases between. The CDR3 totals 12 residues. CDR3 protein: CASGLGVTEAFF. The CDR3 DNA follows: TGTGCTAGTGGCCTTGGTGTTACTGAAGCTTTCTTT.

This chain links TRBV7-3 with TRBJ2-1, with 10 positions matching TRBD1. The CDR3 loop spans 14 amino acids. J lost 5 bases, V lost 5 bases, and 3 bases had no gene match. CDR1 and CDR2 (germline): SGHTA, FQGTGA. CDR3 amino acids: CASSDRGRNNEQFF. The CDR3 coding sequence is TGTGCCAGCAGCGACAGGGGGCGAAACAATGAGCAGTTCTTC.

The chain combines TRBV6-5 with TRBJ2-2; 7 nucleotides align to TRBD1. Looked up from germline, CDR1 is MNHEY and CDR2 is SVGAGI. The CDR3 length is 16 residues. The V segment lost 1 base and the J segment 0 bases; nucleotides outside the gene matches: 2. CDR3 sequence reads: CASSYLGTANTGELFF. CDR3 in DNA: TGTGCCAGCAGTTACTTAGGGACAGCGAACACCGGGGAGCTGTTTTTT.

This sequence joins TRBV11-2 and TRBJ2-1; the match to TRBD2 covers 8 bases. The CDR3 is 14 amino acids. Germline values: CDR1 SGHAT, CDR2 FQNNGV. The V segment lost 5 bases and the J segment 6 bases; nucleotides outside the gene matches: 6. CDR3 sequence: CASSQGLGGNEQFF. As DNA, the CDR3 is TGTGCCAGCAGCCAGGGACTAGGTGGCAATGAGCAGTTCTTC.

CDR3 in amino acids: CSVGGGLGGSSYEQYF. Here the CDR3 DNA reads TGCAGCGTTGGGGGAGGCCTGGGCGGGAGCTCCTACGAGCAGTACTTC. The chain links TRBV29-1 to TRBJ2-7, with 7 bases identical to TRBD2. V was clipped by 4 bases and J by 0 bases; unmatched bases: 12. CDR1 and CDR2 (germline): SQVTM, ANQGSEA. This CDR3 is 16 amino acids long.

The J gene is TRBJ2-7, the V gene TRBV20-1; D is unresolved. CDR3 length: 10 residues. Germline V gene data show CDR1 as DFQATT and CDR2 as SNEGSKA (reference sequence). Trimming removed 6 bases at V and 3 bases at J, with 6 bases between. The CDR3 DNA follows: TGCAGTGCCTCGAGCTACGAGCAGTACTTC. This encodes CSASSYEQYF.

This clone was detected only a few times. The CDR3 loop is CASSSKGTQTYGAFF. Here the CDR3 DNA reads TGCGCCAGCAGCTCGAAAGGGACACAGACCTACGGAGCTTTCTTT. The gene calls are TRBV5-1 and TRBJ1-1; possible D gene TRBD1, 6 bases. The CDR3 spans 15 residues. CDR1 SGHRS and CDR2 YFSETQ come from the germline V gene. V was cut by 3 bases and J by 10 bases, with 22 bases left in between.

The CDR3 region is CASSPNTGTGGEAFF. CDR3 nucleotides: TGTGCCAGCAGCCCTAATACCGGGACAGGGGGTGAAGCTTTCTTT. The chain recombines TRBV14 with TRBJ1-1, with TRBD1 matching 11 bases. This CDR3 has 15 amino acids. CDR1 is SGHDN, CDR2 FVKESK, per germline. With V trimmed by 4 bases and J by 7 bases, 8 bases remained unmatched.

CDR3 nucleotide sequence: TGTGCCAGCAGTCCAGGACAGGGGAATAGCAATCAGCCCCAGCATTTT. The encoded protein is CASSPGQGNSNQPQHF. This sequence joins TRBV2 and TRBJ1-5; 9 bases agree with TRBD1. This CDR3 spans 16 amino acids. Germline CDR1 and CDR2: SNHLY and FYNNEI. V shed 5 bases and J 0 bases; nucleotides not matched to a gene: 5. Variable domain in full (rest from reference TRBV2 and TRBJ1-5): EPEVTQTPSHQVTQMGQEVILRCVPISNHLYFYWYRQILGQKVEFLVSFYNNEISEKSEIFDDQFSVERPDGSNFTLKIRSTKLEDSAMYFCASSPGQGNSNQPQHFGDGTRLSIL.

This chain joins TRBV7-9 and TRBJ2-2; D perhaps matches TRBD2 (6 bases). CDR1 SEHNR and CDR2 FQNEAQ come from the germline V gene (reference sequence). Trimming cost V 5 bases and J 3 bases, with 13 bases left between them. The CDR3 runs to 15 residues. CDR3 loop: CASSPWDFDTGELFF. In DNA form, the CDR3 reads TGTGCCAGCAGCCCGTGGGACTTCGACACCGGGGAGCTGTTTTTT.

This chain uses TRBV4-2 with TRBJ2-1; D gene uncertain. Germline V gene sequence: CDR1 LGHNA, CDR2 YNFKEQ. The V end lost 3 bases, the J end lost 12 bases, and 9 bases lay between the germline ends. The CDR3 consists of 11 residues. The CDR3 is CASSHRSGQFF. The CDR3 bases are TGTGCCAGCAGCCACAGGTCAGGGCAGTTCTTC.

V and J are TRBV21-1 and TRBJ2-2; TRBD1 reflects the table's D call only, with no check against the DNA. TRBV21-1 is assigned pseudogene status. The CDR3 runs 15 residues. The CDR3 here is CASSNPGQGTGELFF. The CDR3 DNA reads as TGTGCCAGCAGCAACCCGGGACAGGGCACCGGGGAGCTGTTTTTT.

This CDR3 reads CASSRGSSEVNAGELFF. The CDR3, as DNA: TGCGCCAGCAGCCGAGGGTCTTCAGAAGTTAACGCCGGGGAGCTGTTTTTT. V and J are TRBV4-3 and TRBJ2-2, with D possibly being TRBD2 (5 bases). Germline V CDR1 and CDR2: LGHNA, YSLEER. The CDR3 is 17 residues long. V lost 4 bases and J 6 bases, leaving 21 bases between the germline ends.

The chain joins TRBV5-1 to TRBJ2-5; 12 bases map to TRBD2. Germline V lookup: CDR1 SGHRS, CDR2 YFSETQ. Unmatched junction bases numbered 10, after V lost 4 bases and J lost 12 bases. This CDR3 is 14 amino acids long. CDR3 in DNA: TGCGCCAGCAGCGTAGACTCTAGCGGGAGGGCCGAGTACTTC. Its translation is CASSVDSSGRAEYF. Full variable domain (missing parts from reference TRBV5-1 and TRBJ2-5): KAGVTQTPRYLIKTRGQQVTLSCSPISGHRSVSWYQQTPGQGLQFLFEYFSETQRNKGNFPGRFSGRQFSNSRSEMNVSTLELGDSALYLCASSVDSSGRAEYFGPGTRLLVL.

The J gene is TRBJ2-5, the V gene TRBV15; D might be TRBD2 (5 bases). CDR1 is LNHNV, CDR2 YYDKDF, per germline (reference sequence). CDR3 size: 14 residues. With 1 base removed from V and 5 bases from J, the gap between germline ends came to 11 bases. Here the CDR3 reads CATSRGGFEETQYF. The CDR3 bases are TGTGCCACCAGCAGAGGCGGGTTCGAGGAGACCCAGTACTTC.

The rearrangement links TRBV4-3 to TRBJ2-1; 9 nucleotides agree with TRBD2. From germline, CDR1 is LGHNA and CDR2 YSLEER. Germline trimming cut 0 bases from V and 5 bases from J; bases unmatched to any gene: 5. The CDR3 length is 16 residues. This CDR3 reads CASSQDSGRTNNEQFF. The CDR3 region has the DNA TGCGCCAGCAGCCAAGATAGCGGGAGAACCAACAATGAGCAGTTCTTC.

The V call is TRBV28, the J call TRBJ1-2; TRBD1 agrees at 9 bases. The ends lost 5 bases at V and 3 bases at J; junction bases unmatched: 7. Germline CDR1 is MDHEN and CDR2 is SYDVKM. The CDR3 has 15 residues. Here the CDR3 reads CASSLGTGKDYGYTF. The CDR3 DNA sequence: TGTGCCAGCAGTCTGGGGACAGGGAAGGACTATGGCTACACCTTC.

The V gene is TRBV11-2, the J gene TRBJ2-2, with 7 positions matching TRBD2. With 3 bases clipped from V and 4 bases from J, the junction kept 5 bases outside the gene matches. The CDR3 spans 15 residues. The germline V gene encodes CDR1 SGHAT and CDR2 FQNNGV. CDR3 coding DNA: TGTGCCAGCAGCTTTGGACTAGACCTCACCGGGGAGCTGTTTTTT. This encodes CASSFGLDLTGELFF. The complete variable domain, with remaining parts taken from reference TRBV11-2 and TRBJ2-2, reads EAGVAQSPRYKIIEKRQSVAFWCNPISGHATLYWYQQILGQGPKLLIQFQNNGVVDDSQLPKDRFSAERLKGVDSTLKIQPAKLEDSAVYLCASSFGLDLTGELFFGEGSRLTVL.

The chain has TRBV11-3 and TRBJ2-2, with TRBD2 matching 14 bases. The CDR3 totals 17 residues. V dropped 1 base and J dropped 5; count of bases not matched to a gene: 3. Looked up from germline, CDR1 is SGHNT and CDR2 is YENEEA. CDR3 nucleotides: TGTGCCAGCAGCTTAGGTGGGACTAGCGGGAGTACCGGGGAGCTGTTTTTT. Amino acids: CASSLGGTSGSTGELFF.

The table lists this clone with a count of one. The genes are TRBV7-2 and TRBJ1-5, with TRBD1 matching over 8 bases. The V segment lost 5 bases and the J segment 7 bases; nucleotides outside the gene matches: 7. Germline CDR1 is SGHTA and CDR2 is FQGNSA. The CDR3 totals 14 residues. The CDR3 bases are TGTGCCAGCAGCCCGGACAGGGTGGGACAGCCCCAGCATTTT. Translating gives CASSPDRVGQPQHF.